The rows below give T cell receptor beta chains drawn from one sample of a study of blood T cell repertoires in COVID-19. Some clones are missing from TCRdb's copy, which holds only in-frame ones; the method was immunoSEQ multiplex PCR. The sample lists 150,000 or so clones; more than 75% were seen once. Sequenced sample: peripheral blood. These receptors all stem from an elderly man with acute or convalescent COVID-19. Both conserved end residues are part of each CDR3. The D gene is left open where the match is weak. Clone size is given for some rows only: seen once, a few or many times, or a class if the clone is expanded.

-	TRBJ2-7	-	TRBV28	TGTGCCAGCAGTCCACAGGACAGGCGGGGCGAGCAGTACTTC	CASSPQDRRGEQYF
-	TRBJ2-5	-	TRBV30	TGTGCCTGGTCTTCGAAGTCCGGGGGGCGGGAAGAGACCCAGTACTTC	CAWSSKSGGREETQYF
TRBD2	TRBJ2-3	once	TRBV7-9	TGTGCCAGCAACTCCGTCCGGACTAGCGGGGGGGCAGATACGCAGTATTTT	CASNSVRTSGGADTQYF
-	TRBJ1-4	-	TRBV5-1	TGCGCCAGCAGACATACCACCGGGACTGCTAATGAAAAACTGTTTTTT	CASRHTTGTANEKLFF
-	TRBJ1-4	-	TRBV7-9	TGTGCCAGCAGCTTAGCAGGGGCGTTTGAAAAACTGTTTTTT	CASSLAGAFEKLFF
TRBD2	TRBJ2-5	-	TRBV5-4	TGTGCCAGCAGCTTGTATACTAGCGGGAGAGGGCAAGAGACCCAGTACTTC	CASSLYTSGRGQETQYF
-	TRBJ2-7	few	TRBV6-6	TGTGCCAGCAGCCTCCGGGACACCTACGAGCAGTACTTC	CASSLRDTYEQYF
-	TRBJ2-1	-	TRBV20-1	TGCAGTGCTAGTGTTAGCGGAGAGGGCGATGAGCAGTTCTTC	CSASVSGEGDEQFF
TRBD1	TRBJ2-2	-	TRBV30	TGTGCCTGGATGGCTACCGGGACAGCGAACACCGGGGAGCTGTTTTTT	CAWMATGTANTGELFF
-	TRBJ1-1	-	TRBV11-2	TGTGCCAGCAGCTTAGCTGGCCAGAAGAACACTGAAGCTTTCTTT	CASSLAGQKNTEAFF
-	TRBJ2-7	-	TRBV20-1	TGCAGTGCTACCAACTACGAGCAGTACTTC	CSATNYEQYF
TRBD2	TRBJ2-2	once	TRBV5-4	TGTGCCAGCAGCTCGGCGGGGGGATTCGACGGGGAGCTGTTTTTT	CASSSAGGFDGELFF
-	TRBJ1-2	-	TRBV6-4	TGTGCCAGCTCCAAGGACAGATACTATGGCTACACCTTC	CASSKDRYYGYTF
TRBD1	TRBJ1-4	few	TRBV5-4	TGTGCCAGCAGCGAGGGAGTGACAGGGGGAAATGAAAAACTGTTTTTT	CASSEGVTGGNEKLFF
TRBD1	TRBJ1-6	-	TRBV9	TGTGCCAGCAGCGCGGACCCAGGGGGCGGAAATTCACCCCTCCACTTT	CASSADPGGGNSPLHF
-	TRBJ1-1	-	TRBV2	TGTGCTGGGGCCAGGGGTACTGAAGCTTTCTTT	CAGARGTEAFF
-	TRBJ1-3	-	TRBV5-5	TGTGCCAGCAGCTTGGTCCAGGGAACTGGAAACACCATATATTTT	CASSLVQGTGNTIYF
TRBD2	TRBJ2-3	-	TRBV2	TGTGCCAGCAAGACTAGCGGGGGGGCCCCCACAGATACGCAGTATTTT	CASKTSGGAPTDTQYF
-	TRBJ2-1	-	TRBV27	TGTGCCAGCAGTACCCCGGACCTAAGGGGTGAGCAGTTCTTC	CASSTPDLRGEQFF
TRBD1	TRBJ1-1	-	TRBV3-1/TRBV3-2	TGTGCCAGCAGCCAGGACAGGCTGAACACTGAAGCTTTCTTT	CASSQDRLNTEAFF
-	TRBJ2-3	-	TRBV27	TGTGCCAGCAGTTTATCGATCCAGAGCACAGATACGCAGTATTTT	CASSLSIQSTDTQYF
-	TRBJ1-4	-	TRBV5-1	TGCGCCAGCAGCTTGTACCAGGGTCCTAATGAAAAACTGTTTTTT	CASSLYQGPNEKLFF
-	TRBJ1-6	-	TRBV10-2	TGCGCCAGCGGTTCAGGGAATTCACCCCTCCACTTT	CASGSGNSPLHF
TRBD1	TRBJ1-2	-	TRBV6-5	TGTGCCAGCAGTTATAGGGACAGGGGTAACTATGGCTACACCTTC	CASSYRDRGNYGYTF
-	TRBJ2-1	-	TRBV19	TGTGCCAGTGGTAACATGGGGGGTTCCTACAATGAGCAGTTCTTC	CASGNMGGSYNEQFF
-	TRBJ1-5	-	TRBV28	TGTGCCAGCAGACCACATCCGGGACTTAACCCCCTTCAGCCCCAGCATTTT	CASRPHPGLNPLQPQHF
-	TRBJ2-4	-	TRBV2	TGTGCCAGCGGGGGGTTGGCCAAAAACATTCAGTACTTC	CASGGLAKNIQYF
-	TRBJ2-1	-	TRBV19	TGTGCCAGTAGTATAAACGGGAATGAGCAGTTCTTC	CASSINGNEQFF
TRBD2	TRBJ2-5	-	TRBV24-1	TGTGCCACCAGTGACACCGGGACTAGCGGGAGGGAAGAGACCCAGTACTTC	CATSDTGTSGREETQYF
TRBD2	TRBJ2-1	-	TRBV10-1	TGCGCCAGCAGTGAGGGGATTGGACTAGCGGGGGGGGAGGGAAGATCCTACAATGAGCAGTTCTTC	CASSEGIGLAGGEGRSYNEQFF
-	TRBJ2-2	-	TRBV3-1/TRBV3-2	TGTGCCAGCAGCCAAATTAGGGAGATGGCTGGCACCGGGGAGCTGTTTTTT	CASSQIREMAGTGELFF
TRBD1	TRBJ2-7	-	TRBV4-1	TGCGCCAGCAGCCACGGCGACAGGGTTTCCTACGAGCAGTACTTC	CASSHGDRVSYEQYF
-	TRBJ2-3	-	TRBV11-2	TGTGCCAGCAGCCAGAGCACAGATACGCAGTATTTT	CASSQSTDTQYF
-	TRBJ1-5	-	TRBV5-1	TGCGCCAGCAGCTTGGGGGCCAGCAATTATCAGCCCCAGCATTTT	CASSLGASNYQPQHF
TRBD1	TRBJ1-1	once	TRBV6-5	TGTGCCACCATACGACAGGGTGGAACTGAAGCTTTCTTT	CATIRQGGTEAFF
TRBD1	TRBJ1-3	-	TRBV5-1	TGCGCCAGCAGCTTGGCGATCACACAGGGGGAAGGAAACACCATATATTTT	CASSLAITQGEGNTIYF
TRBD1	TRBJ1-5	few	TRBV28	TGTGCCAGTACCCCCGGACAGGGTAATCAGCCCCAGCATTTT	CASTPGQGNQPQHF
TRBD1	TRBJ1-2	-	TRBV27	TGTGCCAGCAGTCTTCAGGGGGTGAGGGGCTACACCTTC	CASSLQGVRGYTF
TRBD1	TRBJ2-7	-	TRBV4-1	TGCGCCAGCAGCCAGCGCCAGGGGGCCTACGAGCAGTACTTC	CASSQRQGAYEQYF
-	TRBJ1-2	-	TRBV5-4	TGTGCCAGCCAGAGTGACGAGGGCCCTAACTATGGCTACACCTTC	CASQSDEGPNYGYTF